This T cell receptor (beta chain) was recovered during a study of read filtering for tumor transcriptome and immune sequencing. In the study overall: After DNase treatment, RNA was made into whole-transcriptome libraries. Per sample, TCR-region reads ranged about 4.05 to 11 million by IR-seq, roughly 85 to 1273 by RNA-seq.

Germline CDR1 SGHTA, CDR2 FQGTGA. The CDR3 covers 15 residues. The trim removed 5 bases at V and 4 bases at J, leaving 9 bases unmatched. Study-level points and caveats: Correlation between methods rose after single-read clonotypes were removed.

Every patient had bone marrow sampled while the disease was active. Molecular barcoded adaptors covering alpha/delta and beta/gamma chains were used on roughly 400 ng RNA. TCRdb independently ran MiXCR on the reads; one entry per CDR3 protein. The repertoire holds about 57,000 distinct CDR3 sequences, with about 20% as singletons. This clonotype was detected ten times or more. The antigen remains unidentified. The chain combines TRBV7-3 with TRBJ2-5; 8 bases map to TRBD2. The receptor's source is a donor aged 40 or older with multiple myeloma. Sequences were obtained from a population of CD138-negative cells sorted from bone marrow. The CDR3: CASSRTAGGRETQYF. The CDR3 region has the DNA TGTGCCAGCAGCCGCACGGCGGGAGGACGAGAGACCCAGTACTTC.